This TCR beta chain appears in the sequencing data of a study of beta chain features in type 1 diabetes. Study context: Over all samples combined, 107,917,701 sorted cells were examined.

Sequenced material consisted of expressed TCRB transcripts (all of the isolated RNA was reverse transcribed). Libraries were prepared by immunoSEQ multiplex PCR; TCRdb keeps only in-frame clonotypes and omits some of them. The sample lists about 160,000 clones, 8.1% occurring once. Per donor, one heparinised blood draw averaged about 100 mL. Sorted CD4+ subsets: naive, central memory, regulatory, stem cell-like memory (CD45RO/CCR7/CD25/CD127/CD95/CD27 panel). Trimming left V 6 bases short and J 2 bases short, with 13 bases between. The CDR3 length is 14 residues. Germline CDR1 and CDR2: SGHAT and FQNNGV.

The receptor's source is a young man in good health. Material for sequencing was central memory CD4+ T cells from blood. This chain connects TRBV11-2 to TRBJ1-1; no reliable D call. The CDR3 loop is CASSFDKANTEAFF. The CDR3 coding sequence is TGTGCCAGCAGTTTCGACAAGGCAAACACTGAAGCTTTCTTT.